The next 15 T cell receptor beta chains were all read from a single sample in a study of T cell responses to AZD1222 COVID-19 vaccine. Data came from immunoSEQ multiplex PCR; TCRdb stores just in-frame clones and leaves some out. Here the sample spans some 280,000 clones, 94% being singletons. Specimen: peripheral blood, collected 28 days after the second AZD1222 dose. These TCRs come from an adult who received the AZD1222 COVID-19 vaccine.

This chain connects TRBV25-1 to TRBJ1-2; D ambiguous. The CDR3 runs 16 residues. In germline, CDR1 is MGHDK, CDR2 SYGVNS. The ends were cut back, 2 bases at V and 0 bases at J, with 13 bases in the middle. CDR3 bases: TGTGCCAGCAGTGAAACCAAAGGGATAGCTAACTATGGCTACACCTTC. Translating gives CASSETKGIANYGYTF.

V gene TRBV18 combines with J gene TRBJ1-4; possibly TRBD1 for D (6 bases). The CDR3 is made up of 15 amino acids. CDR1 is KGHSH and CDR2 is LQKENI in the germline V gene. V lost 3 bases to trimming and J lost 0 bases, with 8 bases between them. The DNA for the CDR3 is TGTGCCAGCTCACCCACAGGGTCAACTAATGAAAAACTGTTTTTT. Translation: CASSPTGSTNEKLFF.

V usage is TRBV9 and J usage is TRBJ1-3, with D unclear. The germline V gene has CDR1 SGDLS and CDR2 YYNGEE. The CDR3 spans 13 residues. V lost 3 bases and J 8 bases, leaving 12 bases between the germline ends. The CDR3 DNA is TGTGCCAGCAGCGGAGACCGGCCAGACACCATATATTTT. Amino acid sequence: CASSGDRPDTIYF. Complete variable domain (other parts from reference TRBV9 and TRBJ1-3): DSGVTQTPKHLITATGQRVTLRCSPRSGDLSVYWYQQSLDQGLQFLIQYYNGEERAKGNILERFSAQQFPDLHSELNLSSLELGDSALYFCASSGDRPDTIYFGEGSWLTVV.

V usage is TRBV5-1 and J usage is TRBJ1-3; D ambiguous. The V end lost 0 bases, the J end lost 1 base, and 14 bases lay between the germline ends. Germline values: CDR1 SGHRS, CDR2 YFSETQ. This CDR3 has 17 amino acids. The CDR3 here is CASSLDFLGSSGNTIYF. The CDR3 nucleotides are TGCGCCAGCAGCTTGGACTTTTTGGGGTCATCTGGAAACACCATATATTTT. Based on the CDR3 plus reference TRBV5-1 and TRBJ1-3, the full variable domain is KAGVTQTPRYLIKTRGQQVTLSCSPISGHRSVSWYQQTPGQGLQFLFEYFSETQRNKGNFPGRFSGRQFSNSRSEMNVSTLELGDSALYLCASSLDFLGSSGNTIYFGEGSWLTVV.

The V and J genes are TRBV2 and TRBJ1-1; D is undetermined. Looked up from germline, CDR1 is SNHLY and CDR2 is FYNNEI. Trimming took 3 bases from V and 4 from J, leaving 9 bases between them. CDR3 length: 13 amino acids. This chain's CDR3 is CASSEGVGTEAFF. CDR3 nucleotides: TGTGCCAGCAGTGAGGGTGTAGGCACTGAAGCTTTCTTT.

The rearrangement uses TRBV20-1 and TRBJ2-3; D perhaps matches TRBD2 (5 bases). The germline V gene has CDR1 DFQATT and CDR2 SNEGSKA (reference sequence). The CDR3 has 11 residues. The V end lost 6 bases, the J end lost 6 bases, and 10 bases lay between the germline ends. Here the CDR3 DNA reads TGCAGTGCCCCTAAGCGGGATACGCAGTATTTT. Translation: CSAPKRDTQYF.

The chain joins TRBV3-1 (or the pseudogene TRBV3-2) to TRBJ1-6; D perhaps matches TRBD1 (5 bases). The CDR3 has 16 amino acids. Trimming cost V 4 bases and J 8 bases, with 18 bases left between them. Germline V lookup: CDR1 LGHDT, CDR2 YNNKEL (reference sequence). CDR3 amino acids: CASSPLGGAGDSPLHF. The CDR3 DNA follows: TGTGCCAGCAGCCCTCTCGGCGGGGCTGGTGATTCACCCCTCCACTTT.

The chain links TRBV7-6 to TRBJ1-5; D is perhaps TRBD1 (6 bases). CDR1 SGHVS and CDR2 FNYEAQ come from the germline V gene. The CDR3 spans 15 residues. The V and J ends lost 2 bases and 1 base respectively, with 9 bases between them. The CDR3 DNA reads as TGTGCCAGCAGCTTAAGGCAGGGGAGCAATCAGCCCCAGCATTTT. Translated: CASSLRQGSNQPQHF.

This chain uses TRBV28 with TRBJ1-1; a weak D match, TRBD1 (5 bases). CDR3 length equals 15 residues. The ends were cut back, 1 base at V and 1 base at J, with 10 bases in the middle. CDR1 is MDHEN and CDR2 is SYDVKM in the germline V gene. In nucleotides, the CDR3 is TGTGCCAGCAGTTTATCGGAGGGGCGGAACACTGAAGCTTTCTTT. As protein: CASSLSEGRNTEAFF.

This clone has only one observation. The V gene is TRBV6-4, the J gene TRBJ1-2; possible D gene TRBD1, 6 bases. The CDR3 has 14 residues. V lost 4 bases and J 5 bases, leaving 14 bases between the germline ends. Germline CDR1 is MRHNA and CDR2 is SNTAGT. CDR3 coding DNA: TGTGCCAGCAGTGCGGACAGAACATCTTATGGCTACACCTTC. Its translation: CASSADRTSYGYTF.

The chain joins TRBV19 to TRBJ1-2, with D perhaps matching TRBD1 (6 bases). With 6 bases removed from V and 6 bases from J, the gap between germline ends came to 20 bases. Germline V gene lookup returns CDR1 LNHDA and CDR2 SQIVND (reference sequence). There are 15 residues in the CDR3. Here the CDR3 reads CASSPLPGHMNGYTF. In DNA, the CDR3 is TGTGCCAGTAGCCCACTTCCGGGACACATGAATGGCTACACCTTC.

This rearrangement joins TRBV21-1 to TRBJ2-3; the table's TRBD2 call for D was not verified on the DNA. TRBV21-1 is assigned pseudogene status. The CDR3 length is 18 residues. This CDR3 is CASSTVGTSGSSTDTQYF. The CDR3 region has the DNA TGTGCCAGCAGCACCGTAGGGACTAGCGGTTCTAGCACAGATACGCAGTATTTT.

The chain employs TRBV29-1 and TRBJ2-7; a possible D gene is TRBD1 (5 bases). The CDR3 covers 13 residues. Germline V gene lookup returns CDR1 SQVTM and CDR2 ANQGSEA. Trimming pared 1 base from V and 3 bases from J, leaving 10 bases between. DNA for the CDR3: TGCAGCGTTGAAGTGACAGACCTCTACGAGCAGTACTTC. It is translated as CSVEVTDLYEQYF.

The rearrangement joins TRBV19 to TRBJ1-5; no clear D gene. Germline V gene lookup returns CDR1 LNHDA and CDR2 SQIVND (reference sequence). The length of the CDR3 is 14 residues. Trimming removed 5 bases at V and 6 bases at J, with 14 bases between. CDR3 sequence reads: CASSRGPFVQPQHF. DNA for the CDR3: TGTGCCAGTAGTCGCGGGCCGTTCGTTCAGCCCCAGCATTTT.

The rearrangement joins TRBV9 to TRBJ1-5, with D possibly being TRBD1 (5 bases). Germline V CDR1 and CDR2: SGDLS, YYNGEE. The CDR3 length is 12 residues. The V gene lost 7 bases and the J gene lost 7 bases, with 12 bases spanning the gap. As DNA, the CDR3 is TGTGCCAGCGGTAATCAGGGCCAGCCCCAGCATTTT. Translating it yields CASGNQGQPQHF. Combining the CDR3 with reference TRBV9 and TRBJ1-5 gives the whole variable domain DSGVTQTPKHLITATGQRVTLRCSPRSGDLSVYWYQQSLDQGLQFLIQYYNGEERAKGNILERFSAQQFPDLHSELNLSSLELGDSALYFCASGNQGQPQHFGDGTRLSIL.